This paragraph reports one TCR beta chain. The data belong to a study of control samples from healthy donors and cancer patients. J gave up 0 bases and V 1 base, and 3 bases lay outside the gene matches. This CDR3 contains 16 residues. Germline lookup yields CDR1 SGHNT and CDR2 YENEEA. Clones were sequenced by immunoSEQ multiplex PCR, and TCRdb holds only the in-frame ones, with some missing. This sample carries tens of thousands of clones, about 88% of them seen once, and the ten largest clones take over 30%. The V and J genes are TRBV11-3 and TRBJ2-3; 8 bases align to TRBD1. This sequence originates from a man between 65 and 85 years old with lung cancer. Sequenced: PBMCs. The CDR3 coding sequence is TGTGCCAGCAGCTTAGGACAGGGGCCGAGCACAGATACGCAGTATTTT. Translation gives CASSLGQGPSTDTQYF. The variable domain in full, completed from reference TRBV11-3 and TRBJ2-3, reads EAGVVQSPRYKIIEKKQPVAFWCNPISGHNTLYWYLQNLGQGPELLIRYENEEAVDDSQLPKDRFSAERLKGVDSTLKIQPAELGDSAVYLCASSLGQGPSTDTQYFGPGTRLTVL.